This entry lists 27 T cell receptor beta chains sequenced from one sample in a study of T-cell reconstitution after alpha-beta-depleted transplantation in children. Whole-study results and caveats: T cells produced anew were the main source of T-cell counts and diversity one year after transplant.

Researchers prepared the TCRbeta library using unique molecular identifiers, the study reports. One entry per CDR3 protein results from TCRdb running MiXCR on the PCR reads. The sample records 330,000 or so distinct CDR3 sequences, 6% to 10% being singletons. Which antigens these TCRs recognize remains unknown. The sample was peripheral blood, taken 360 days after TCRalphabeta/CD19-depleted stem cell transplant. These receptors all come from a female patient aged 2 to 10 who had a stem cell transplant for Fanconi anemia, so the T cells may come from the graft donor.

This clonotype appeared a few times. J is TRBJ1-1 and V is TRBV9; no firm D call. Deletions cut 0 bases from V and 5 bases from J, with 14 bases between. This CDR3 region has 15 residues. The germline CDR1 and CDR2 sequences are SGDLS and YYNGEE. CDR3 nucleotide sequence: TGTGCCAGCAGCGTAGCCCCCCCAAGGAAAACTGAAGCTTTCTTT. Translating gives CASSVAPPRKTEAFF.

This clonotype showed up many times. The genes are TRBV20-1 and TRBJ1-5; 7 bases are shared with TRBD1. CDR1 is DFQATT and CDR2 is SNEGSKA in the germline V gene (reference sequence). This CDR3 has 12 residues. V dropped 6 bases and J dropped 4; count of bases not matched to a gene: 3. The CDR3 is CSAIRGNQPQHF. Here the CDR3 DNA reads TGCAGTGCCATCAGGGGGAATCAGCCCCAGCATTTT.

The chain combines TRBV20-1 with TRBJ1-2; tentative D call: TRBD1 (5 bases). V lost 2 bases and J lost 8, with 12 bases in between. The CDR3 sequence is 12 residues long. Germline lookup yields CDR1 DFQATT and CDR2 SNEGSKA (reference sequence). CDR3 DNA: TGCAGTGCTAGACTCCAGGGAAGGGGCTACACCTTC. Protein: CSARLQGRGYTF.

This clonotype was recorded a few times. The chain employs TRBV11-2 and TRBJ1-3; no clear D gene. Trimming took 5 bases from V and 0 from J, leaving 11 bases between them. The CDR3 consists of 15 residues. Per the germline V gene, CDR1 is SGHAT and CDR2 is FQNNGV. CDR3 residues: CASSPLSFSGNTIYF. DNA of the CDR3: TGTGCCAGCAGCCCCCTAAGCTTCTCTGGAAACACCATATATTTT.

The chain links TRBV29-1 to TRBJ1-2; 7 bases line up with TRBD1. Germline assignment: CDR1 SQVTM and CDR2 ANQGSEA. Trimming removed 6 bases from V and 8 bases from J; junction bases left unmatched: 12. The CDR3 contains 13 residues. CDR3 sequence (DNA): TGCAGCGTCCGACAGGGTACGGTCGGGGGCTACACCTTC. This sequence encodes CSVRQGTVGGYTF.

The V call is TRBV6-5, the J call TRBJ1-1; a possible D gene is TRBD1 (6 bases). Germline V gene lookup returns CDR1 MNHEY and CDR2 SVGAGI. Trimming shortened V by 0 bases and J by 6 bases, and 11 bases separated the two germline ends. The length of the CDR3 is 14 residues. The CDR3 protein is CASSYSGAGAEAFF. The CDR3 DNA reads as TGTGCCAGCAGTTACTCGGGGGCAGGAGCTGAAGCTTTCTTT.

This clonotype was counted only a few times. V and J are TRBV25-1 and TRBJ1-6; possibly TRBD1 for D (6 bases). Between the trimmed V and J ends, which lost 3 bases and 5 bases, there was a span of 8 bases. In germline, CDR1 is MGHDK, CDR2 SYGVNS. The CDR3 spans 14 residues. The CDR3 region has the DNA TGTGCCAGCAGTGAGTCAGGGGATAATTCACCCCTCCACTTT. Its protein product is CASSESGDNSPLHF.

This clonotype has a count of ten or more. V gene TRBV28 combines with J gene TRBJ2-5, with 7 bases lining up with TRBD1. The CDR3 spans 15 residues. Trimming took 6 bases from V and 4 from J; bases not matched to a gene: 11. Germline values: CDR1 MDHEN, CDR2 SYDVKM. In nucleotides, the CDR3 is TGTGCCAGCAGGACCTCCGGGACAGCTCGAGAGACCCAGTACTTC. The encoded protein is CASRTSGTARETQYF.

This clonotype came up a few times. The DNA for the CDR3 is TGTGCCAGCAGCTCCCGGGGAGGGTCCACCGGGGAGCTGTTTTTT. Translated: CASSSRGGSTGELFF. This chain uses TRBV7-3 with TRBJ2-2, with TRBD2 matching over 7 bases. The CDR3 is 15 amino acids. The germline V gene has CDR1 SGHTA and CDR2 FQGTGA. J was trimmed by 4 bases and V by 4 bases; bases with no gene match: 6. The variable domain in full, completed from reference TRBV7-3 and TRBJ2-2, reads GAGVSQTPSNKVTEKGKYVELRCDPISGHTALYWYRQSLGQGPEFLIYFQGTGAADDSGLPNDRFFAVRPEGSVSTLKIQRTERGDSAVYLCASSSRGGSTGELFFGEGSRLTVL.

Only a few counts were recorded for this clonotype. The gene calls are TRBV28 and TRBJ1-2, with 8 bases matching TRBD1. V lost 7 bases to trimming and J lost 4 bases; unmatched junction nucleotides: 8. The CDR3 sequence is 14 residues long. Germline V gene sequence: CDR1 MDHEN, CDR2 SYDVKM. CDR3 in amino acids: CASKPQQGVYGYTF. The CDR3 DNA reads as TGTGCCAGCAAACCGCAACAGGGGGTCTATGGCTACACCTTC.

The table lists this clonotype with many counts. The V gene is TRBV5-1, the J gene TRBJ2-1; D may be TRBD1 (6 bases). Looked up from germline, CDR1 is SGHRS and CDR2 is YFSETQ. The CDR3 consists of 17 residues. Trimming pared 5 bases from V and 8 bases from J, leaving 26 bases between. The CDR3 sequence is CASRGRGQIYGRDEQFF. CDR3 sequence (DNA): TGCGCCAGCAGGGGCAGGGGACAAATATACGGGCGGGATGAGCAGTTCTTC.

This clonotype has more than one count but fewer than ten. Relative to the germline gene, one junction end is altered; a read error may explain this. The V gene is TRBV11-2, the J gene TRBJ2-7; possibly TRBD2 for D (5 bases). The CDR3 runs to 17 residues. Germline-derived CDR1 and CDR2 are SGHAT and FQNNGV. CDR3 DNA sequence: TGTGCCAGCAGCTTAGAAGCTGGGAGTCGGGTATCGTCTAAGGAGGACTTC. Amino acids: CASSLEAGSRVSSKEDF.

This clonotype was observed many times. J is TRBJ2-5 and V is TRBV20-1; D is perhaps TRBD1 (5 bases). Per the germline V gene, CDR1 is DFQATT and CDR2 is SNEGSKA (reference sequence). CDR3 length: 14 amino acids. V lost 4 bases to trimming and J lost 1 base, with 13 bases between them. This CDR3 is CSAIRQPAQETQYF. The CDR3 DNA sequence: TGCAGTGCTATCCGACAGCCAGCCCAAGAGACCCAGTACTTC.

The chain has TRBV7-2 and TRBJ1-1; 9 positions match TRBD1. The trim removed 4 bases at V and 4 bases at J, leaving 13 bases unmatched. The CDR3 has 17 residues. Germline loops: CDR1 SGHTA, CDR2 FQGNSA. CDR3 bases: TGTGCCAGCAGCTCCCCGGGGACAGGGATCGGGACCACTGAAGCTTTCTTT. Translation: CASSSPGTGIGTTEAFF.

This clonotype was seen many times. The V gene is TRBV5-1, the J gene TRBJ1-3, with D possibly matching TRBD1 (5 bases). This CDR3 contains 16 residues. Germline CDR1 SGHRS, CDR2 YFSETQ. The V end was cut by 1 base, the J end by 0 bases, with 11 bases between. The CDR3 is CASSLRVGGSGNTIYF. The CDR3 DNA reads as TGCGCCAGCAGCTTGAGGGTCGGGGGCTCTGGAAACACCATATATTTT.

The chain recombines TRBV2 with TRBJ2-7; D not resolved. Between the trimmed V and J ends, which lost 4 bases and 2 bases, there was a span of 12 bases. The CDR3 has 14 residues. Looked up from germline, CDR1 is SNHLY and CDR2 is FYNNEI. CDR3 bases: TGTGCCAGCAGTGCTCTCGGCTGGACCTACGAGCAGTACTTC. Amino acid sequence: CASSALGWTYEQYF.

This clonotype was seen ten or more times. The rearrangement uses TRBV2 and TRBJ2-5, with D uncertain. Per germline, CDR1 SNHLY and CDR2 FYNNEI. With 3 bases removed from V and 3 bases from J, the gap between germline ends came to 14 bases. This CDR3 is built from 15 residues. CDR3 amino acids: CASSDLTGFEETQYF. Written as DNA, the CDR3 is TGTGCCAGCAGTGACCTCACCGGGTTTGAAGAGACCCAGTACTTC.

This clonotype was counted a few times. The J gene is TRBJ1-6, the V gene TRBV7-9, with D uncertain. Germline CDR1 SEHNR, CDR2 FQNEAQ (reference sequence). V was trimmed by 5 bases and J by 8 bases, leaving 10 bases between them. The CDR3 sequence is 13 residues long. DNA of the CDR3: TGTGCCAGCAGCCCCGAAACCTATTCACCCCTCCACTTT. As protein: CASSPETYSPLHF.

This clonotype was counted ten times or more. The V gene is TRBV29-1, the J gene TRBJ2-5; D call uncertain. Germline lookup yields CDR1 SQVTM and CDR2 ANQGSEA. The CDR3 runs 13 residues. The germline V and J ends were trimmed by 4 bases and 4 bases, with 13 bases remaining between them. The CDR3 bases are TGCAGCGTTGCCGGAGAGCCCCCAGAGACCCAGTACTTC. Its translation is CSVAGEPPETQYF.

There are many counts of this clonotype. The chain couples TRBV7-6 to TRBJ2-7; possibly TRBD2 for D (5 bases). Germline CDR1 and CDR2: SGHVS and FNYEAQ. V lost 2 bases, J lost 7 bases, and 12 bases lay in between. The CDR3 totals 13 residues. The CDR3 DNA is TGTGCCAGCAGCTTAAGAGACACGGGGGAGCAGTACTTC. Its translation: CASSLRDTGEQYF.

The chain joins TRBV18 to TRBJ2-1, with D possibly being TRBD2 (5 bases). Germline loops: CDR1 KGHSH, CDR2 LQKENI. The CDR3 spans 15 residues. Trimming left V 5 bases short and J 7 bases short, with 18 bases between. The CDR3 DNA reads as TGTGCCAGCTCATATCATCCCTTTCCGGGGAATGAGCAGTTCTTC. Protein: CASSYHPFPGNEQFF.

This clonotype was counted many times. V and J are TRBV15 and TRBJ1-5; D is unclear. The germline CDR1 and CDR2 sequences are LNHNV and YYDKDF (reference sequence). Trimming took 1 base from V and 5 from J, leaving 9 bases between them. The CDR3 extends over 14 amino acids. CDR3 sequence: CATSRAKDDQPQHF. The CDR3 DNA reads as TGTGCCACCAGCAGAGCTAAGGACGATCAGCCCCAGCATTTT.

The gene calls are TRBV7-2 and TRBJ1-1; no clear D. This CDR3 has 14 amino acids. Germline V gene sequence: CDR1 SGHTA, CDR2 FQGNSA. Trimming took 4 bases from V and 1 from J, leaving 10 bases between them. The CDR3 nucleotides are TGTGCCAGCAGCTCCGCATGGGGGAACACTGAAGCTTTCTTT. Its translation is CASSSAWGNTEAFF.

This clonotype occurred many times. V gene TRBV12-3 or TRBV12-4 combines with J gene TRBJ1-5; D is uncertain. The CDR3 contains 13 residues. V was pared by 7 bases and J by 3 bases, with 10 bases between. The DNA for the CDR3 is TGTGCCAGCAAAGGTATGAACAATCAGCCCCAGCATTTT. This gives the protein CASKGMNNQPQHF.

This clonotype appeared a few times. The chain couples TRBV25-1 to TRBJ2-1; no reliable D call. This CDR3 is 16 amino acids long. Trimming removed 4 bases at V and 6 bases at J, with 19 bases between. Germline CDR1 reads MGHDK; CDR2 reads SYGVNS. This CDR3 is CASSAPLRQASNEQFF. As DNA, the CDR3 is TGTGCCAGCAGTGCCCCCCTCCGGCAGGCTTCCAATGAGCAGTTCTTC.

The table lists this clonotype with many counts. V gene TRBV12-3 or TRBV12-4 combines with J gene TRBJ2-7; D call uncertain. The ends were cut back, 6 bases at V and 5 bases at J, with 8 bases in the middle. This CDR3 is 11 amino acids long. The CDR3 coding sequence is TGTGCCAGCAGACTGGCGGACGAGCAGTACTTC. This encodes CASRLADEQYF.

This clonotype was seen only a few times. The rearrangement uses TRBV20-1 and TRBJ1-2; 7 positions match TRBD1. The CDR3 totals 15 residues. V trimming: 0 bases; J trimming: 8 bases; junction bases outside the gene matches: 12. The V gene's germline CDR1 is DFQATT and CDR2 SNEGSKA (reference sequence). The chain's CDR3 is CSARESQGMRRGYTF. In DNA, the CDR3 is TGCAGTGCTAGAGAATCACAGGGGATGCGTAGGGGCTACACCTTC.